This T cell receptor beta chain was documented in a study of T-cell reconstitution after alpha-beta-depleted transplantation in children. TCRbeta library preparation incorporated unique molecular identifiers. TCRdb independently ran MiXCR on the PCR reads; one entry per CDR3 protein. Here the sample spans 450,000 to 600,000 distinct CDR3 sequences, 32% being singletons. The origin of this receptor is a human donor who donated a stem cell graft to a child with aplastic anemia. Sequencing used PBMCs from the stem cell graft donor, obtained from the stem cell graft.

The CDR3 sequence: CASSPNGQGNTQYF. The CDR3 DNA follows: TGTGCCAGCTCACCCAACGGACAGGGGAATACCCAGTACTTC. This chain links TRBV18 with TRBJ2-5, with 9 bases matching TRBD1. Germline CDR1 KGHSH, CDR2 LQKENI. This CDR3 contains 14 residues. V was pared by 3 bases and J by 8 bases, with 7 bases of the junction left unmatched.